Sequencing of this T cell receptor (beta chain) was carried out in a study of chemoradiotherapy in HPV16-positive cancers. Broader study findings: HPV-responsive T-cell expansion during chemoradiotherapy was linked to improved recurrence-free survival in HPV16-positive patients.

Trimming shortened V by 6 bases and J by 2 bases, and 6 bases separated the two germline ends. The CDR3 runs 12 residues. CDR1 SNHLY and CDR2 FYNNEI come from the germline V gene. Clones were read by immunoSEQ multiplex PCR, and TCRdb kept only the in-frame ones, dropping some. The profile shows under 8,500 clones, around 90% of them singletons. Details on this clone: The antigen remains undetermined.

The V gene is TRBV2, the J gene TRBJ2-3; the D is unclear. This material consisted of blood, taken from a patient who underwent chemoradiotherapy. The source is a human donor with HPV-associated anogenital cancer. The CDR3 sequence is CASRWNTDTQYF. As DNA, the CDR3 is TGTGCCAGCAGGTGGAACACAGATACGCAGTATTTT.